The sequence of this TCR beta chain was determined in a study of T cells in Graves' hyperthyroidism and ophthalmopathy. Study-wide results and limits: Most thyroid clonotypes that were expanded above 0.001 also turned up in blood.

Using RNA transcripts as the source, TCR beta CDR3 regions were amplified. TCR CDR3 regions were first amplified by RT-PCR with HTBI primers. In TCRdb, the multiplex PCR reads were re-called with MiXCR into one record per CDR3 protein. The sample includes about 350,000 distinct CDR3 sequences, around 14% of them seen just once. Trimming shortened V by 4 bases and J by 9 bases, and 2 bases separated the two germline ends. The CDR3 extends over 8 amino acids. Germline V gene data show CDR1 as GTSNPN and CDR2 as SVGIG (reference sequence). A lack of ophthalmopathy progression within 18 months defined stable Graves' hyperthyroidism. Of note for this clonotype: The antigen is not known.

Material: blood. This chain uses TRBV30 with TRBJ2-3; D unclear. The sequence derives from a woman in her twenties or thirties with Graves' hyperthyroidism. CDR3 nucleotides: TGTGCCTGGAAAACGCAGTATTTT. Encoded protein: CAWKTQYF. The full variable domain, completed using reference TRBV30 and TRBJ2-3, is SQTIHQWPATLVQPVGSPLSLECTVEGTSNPNLYWYRQAAGRGLQLLFYSVGIGQISSEVPQNLSASRPQDRQFILSSKKLLLSDSGFYLCAWKTQYFGPGTRLTVL.